This T cell receptor beta chain came from a study of long-term antiretroviral therapy in people with HIV. In this sample, this clone turned up a few times. Run at survey level, the immunoSEQ assay was version v3.0. Sequencing was performed with immunoSEQ multiplex PCR; in TCRdb, only in-frame clones are kept and a portion is missing. Found here are around 25,000 clones, less than 80% of them singletons; the top ten hold around 10%. There are 16 residues in the CDR3. Trimming left V 5 bases short and J 2 bases short, with 19 bases between. Germline-derived CDR1 and CDR2 are SEHNR and FQNEAQ (reference sequence).

This chain connects TRBV7-9 to TRBJ2-7; D not resolved. The material sequenced was unsorted PBMCs, taken 1.1 years before starting antiretroviral therapy. This TCR was sampled from a woman aged 40-49 years with HIV. The CDR3 region has the DNA TGTGCCAGCAGCCTAGAGGATGGAGCGTCTACCTACGAGCAGTACTTC. This encodes CASSLEDGASTYEQYF.